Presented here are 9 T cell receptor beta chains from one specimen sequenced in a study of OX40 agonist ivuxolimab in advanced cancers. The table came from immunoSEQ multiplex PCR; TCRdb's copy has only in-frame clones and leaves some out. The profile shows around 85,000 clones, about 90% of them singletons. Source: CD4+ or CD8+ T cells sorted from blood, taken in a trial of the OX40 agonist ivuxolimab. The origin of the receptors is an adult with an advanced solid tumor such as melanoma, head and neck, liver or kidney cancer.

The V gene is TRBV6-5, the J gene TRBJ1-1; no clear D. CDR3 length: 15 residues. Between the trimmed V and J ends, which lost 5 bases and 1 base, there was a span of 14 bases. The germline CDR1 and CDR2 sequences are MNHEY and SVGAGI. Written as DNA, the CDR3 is TGTGCCAGCAGTACCTCGGGGAAAACGAACACTGAAGCTTTCTTT. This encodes CASSTSGKTNTEAFF.

The CDR3 DNA is TGTGCCAGCAGCTTAGGTGGGACTAGCGGGAATGAGCAGTTCTTC. Protein sequence: CASSLGGTSGNEQFF. The chain has TRBV7-2 and TRBJ2-1, with TRBD2 matching 12 bases. The germline V gene encodes CDR1 SGHTA and CDR2 FQGNSA. The CDR3 is 15 amino acids. Trimming removed 1 base from V and 7 bases from J; junction bases left unmatched: 2.

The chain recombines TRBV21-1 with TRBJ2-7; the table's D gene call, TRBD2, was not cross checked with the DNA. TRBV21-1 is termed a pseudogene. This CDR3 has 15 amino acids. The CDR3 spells CASSSGFSPIHEQYF. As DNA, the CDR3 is TGTGCCAGCAGCAGCGGTTTCTCCCCCATCCACGAGCAGTACTTC.

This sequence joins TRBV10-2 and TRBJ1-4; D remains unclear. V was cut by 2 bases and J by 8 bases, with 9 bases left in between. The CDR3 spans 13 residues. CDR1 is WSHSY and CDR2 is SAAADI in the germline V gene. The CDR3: CASSEQAREKLFF. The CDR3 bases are TGCGCCAGCAGTGAGCAGGCGAGAGAAAAACTGTTTTTT.

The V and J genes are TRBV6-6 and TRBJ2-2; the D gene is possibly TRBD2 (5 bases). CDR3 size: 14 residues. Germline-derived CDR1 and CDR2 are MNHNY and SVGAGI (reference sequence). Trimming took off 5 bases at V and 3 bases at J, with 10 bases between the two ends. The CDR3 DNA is TGTGCCAGCAGTCAAACCGGGGACACCGGGGAGCTGTTTTTT. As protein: CASSQTGDTGELFF.

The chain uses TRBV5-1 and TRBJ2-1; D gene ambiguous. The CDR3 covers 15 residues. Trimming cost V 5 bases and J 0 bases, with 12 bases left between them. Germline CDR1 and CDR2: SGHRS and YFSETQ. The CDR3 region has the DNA TGCGCCAGCAGGGCTAGGACCAGCTCCTACAATGAGCAGTTCTTC. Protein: CASRARTSSYNEQFF.

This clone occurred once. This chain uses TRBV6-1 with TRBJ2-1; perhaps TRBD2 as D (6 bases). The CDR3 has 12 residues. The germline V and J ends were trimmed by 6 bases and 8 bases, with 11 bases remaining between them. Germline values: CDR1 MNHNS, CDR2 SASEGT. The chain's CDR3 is CASRRGEDEQFF. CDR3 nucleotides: TGTGCCAGCAGACGAGGGGAGGATGAGCAGTTCTTC.

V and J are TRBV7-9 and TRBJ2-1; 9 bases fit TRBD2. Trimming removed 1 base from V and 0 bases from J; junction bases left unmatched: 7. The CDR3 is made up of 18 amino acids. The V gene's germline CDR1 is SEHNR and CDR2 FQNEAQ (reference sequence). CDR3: CASSLERRTSDSYNEQFF. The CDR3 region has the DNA TGTGCCAGCAGCTTAGAGCGTCGGACTAGCGACTCCTACAATGAGCAGTTCTTC.

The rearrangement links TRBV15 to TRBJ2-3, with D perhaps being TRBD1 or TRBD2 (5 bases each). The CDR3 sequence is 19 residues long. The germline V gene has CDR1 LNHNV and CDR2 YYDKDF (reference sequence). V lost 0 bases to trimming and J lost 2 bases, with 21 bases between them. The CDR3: CATSRDAPIGALPTDTQYF. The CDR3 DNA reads TGTGCCACCAGCAGAGATGCGCCGATCGGGGCCCTTCCCACAGATACGCAGTATTTT.